This T cell receptor beta chain was profiled in a study of lymphopenia after photon versus proton radiotherapy. Study-wide results and limits: After lymphocyte nadir, photon-treated repertoires showed oligoclonal expansion, especially CD8+ Temra. Proton therapy kept repertoires fairly stable, unlike photons, which gained effector/memory cells. Post-nadir TCR diversity decline inversely tracked overall survival among those who died. Only patients who died were analyzed for survival; proton advantage is unproven.

Turning to this clone: Its antigen is still unknown.

The repertoire was sequenced with immunoSEQ multiplex PCR; TCRdb's copy has only in-frame clones and lacks some. The sample lists some 70,000 clones, about nine tenths occurring once. The V gene lost 4 bases and the J gene lost 3 bases, with 10 bases spanning the gap. The CDR3 runs to 13 residues. Germline CDR1 SGHNT, CDR2 YYREEE (reference sequence). The rearrangement links TRBV5-4 to TRBJ2-5, with a possible D match to TRBD2 (6 bases). This sequence originates from an older man with esophageal cancer. Here the sequenced sample was peripheral blood, taken from a patient treated with proton-based radiotherapy. This chain's CDR3 is CASSRDSKETQYF. For the CDR3, the DNA is TGTGCCAGCAGCCGGGACTCAAAAGAGACCCAGTACTTC.